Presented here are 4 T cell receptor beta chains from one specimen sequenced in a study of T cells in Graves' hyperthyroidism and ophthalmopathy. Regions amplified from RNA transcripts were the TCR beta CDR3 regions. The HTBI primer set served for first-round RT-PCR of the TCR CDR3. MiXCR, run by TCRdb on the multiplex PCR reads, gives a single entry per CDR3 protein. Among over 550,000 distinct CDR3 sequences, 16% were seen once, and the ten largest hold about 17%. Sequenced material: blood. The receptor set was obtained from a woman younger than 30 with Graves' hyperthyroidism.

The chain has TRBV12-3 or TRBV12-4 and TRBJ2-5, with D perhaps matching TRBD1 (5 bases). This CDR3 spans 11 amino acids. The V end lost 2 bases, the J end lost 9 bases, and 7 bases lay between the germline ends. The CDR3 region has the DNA TGTGCCAGCAGTTTACAGGGCCCCCAGTACTTC. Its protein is CASSLQGPQYF.

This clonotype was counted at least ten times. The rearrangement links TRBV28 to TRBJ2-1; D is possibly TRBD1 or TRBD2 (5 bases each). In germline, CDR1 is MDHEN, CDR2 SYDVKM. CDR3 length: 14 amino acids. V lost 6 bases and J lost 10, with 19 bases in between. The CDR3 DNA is TGTGCCAGCAGGGATTGGGGGTCTGAGGGCGAGCAGTTCTTC. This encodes CASRDWGSEGEQFF.

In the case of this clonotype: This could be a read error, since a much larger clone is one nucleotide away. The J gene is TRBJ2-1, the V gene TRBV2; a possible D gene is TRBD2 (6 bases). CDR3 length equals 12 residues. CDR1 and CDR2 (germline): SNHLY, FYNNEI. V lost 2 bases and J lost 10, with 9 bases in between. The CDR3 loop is CASSEFSGEQFF. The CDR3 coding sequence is TGTGCCAGCAGTGAATTCAGCGGGGAGCAGTTCTTC.

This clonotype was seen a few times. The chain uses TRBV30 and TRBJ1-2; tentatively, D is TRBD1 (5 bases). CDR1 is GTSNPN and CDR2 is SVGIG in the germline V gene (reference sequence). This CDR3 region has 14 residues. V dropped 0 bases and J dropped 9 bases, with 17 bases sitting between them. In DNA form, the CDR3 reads TGTGCCTGGAGTGTAGGGGAGGGAAGTGGGCGCTACACCTTC. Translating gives CAWSVGEGSGRYTF.